This T cell receptor (beta chain) stems from a study of PD-1 blockade in classical Hodgkin lymphoma. Study in general: Every 2 weeks, patients got 3 mg/kg intravenous nivolumab.

Exposure to brentuximab vedotin varied, and each patient had relapsed following autologous stem cell transplantation. From thawed PBMCs, CD4+ T cells were purified using magnetic negative selection. Sequencing was performed with immunoSEQ multiplex PCR; in TCRdb, only in-frame clones are kept and a portion is missing. The sample has 7,000 to 8,000 clones; 60% to 80% are singletons. The germline gives CDR1 SGHAT, CDR2 FQDESV (reference sequence). V shed 2 bases and J shed 1 base, with 12 bases lying between them. The CDR3 runs to 15 residues. This specimen consisted of CD4+ T cells from blood, obtained at baseline. The rearrangement uses TRBV11-1 and TRBJ2-7; D is uncertain. This clonotype was sampled from a human donor with classical Hodgkin lymphoma. The CDR3 protein is CASSLSDGPSYEQYF. DNA for the CDR3: TGTGCCAGCAGCTTATCCGACGGTCCTTCCTACGAGCAGTACTTC. Full variable domain (rest looked up from reference TRBV11-1 and TRBJ2-7): EAEVAQSPRYKITEKSQAVAFWCDPISGHATLYWYRQILGQGPELLVQFQDESVVDDSQLPKDRFSAERLKGVDSTLKIQPAELGDSAMYLCASSLSDGPSYEQYFGPGTRLTVT.